This T cell receptor (beta chain) was recorded in a study of T cell repertoires in cytomegalovirus infection. Across the study: The authors used CMV epitopes that were HLA-C-restricted (recently identified) and HLA-B-restricted (well studied). CMV infection plus the matching HLA type was flagged by public TCR beta signatures. Study-wide results and limits: The study found HLA-C-restricted CMV-specific TCR beta clonotypes dominating the ex vivo response.

Concerning this clonotype itself: Its specificity is not known.

TCRdb analysed the reads with MiXCR anew, one entry per CDR3 protein. The sample shows 900,000 to 950,000 distinct CDR3 sequences, roughly 30% of them seen only once. The sample was cultured CD8+ T cells from PBMCs, taken from culture after CMV antigen stimulation. The receptor was derived from a human donor in good health (CMV status not recorded). Some clones in this sample may be carry-over from other donors' samples.

The DNA of the CDR3 is TGTGCCAGTATAGGGACGACCGGGGAGCTGTTTTTT. It translates to CASIGTTGELFF. V is TRBV6-6 and J is TRBJ2-2; possibly TRBD1 or TRBD2 for D (5 bases each). The V end was cut by 9 bases, the J end by 5 bases, with 10 bases between. The germline gives CDR1 MNHNY, CDR2 SVGAGI (reference sequence). This CDR3 is built from 12 residues.